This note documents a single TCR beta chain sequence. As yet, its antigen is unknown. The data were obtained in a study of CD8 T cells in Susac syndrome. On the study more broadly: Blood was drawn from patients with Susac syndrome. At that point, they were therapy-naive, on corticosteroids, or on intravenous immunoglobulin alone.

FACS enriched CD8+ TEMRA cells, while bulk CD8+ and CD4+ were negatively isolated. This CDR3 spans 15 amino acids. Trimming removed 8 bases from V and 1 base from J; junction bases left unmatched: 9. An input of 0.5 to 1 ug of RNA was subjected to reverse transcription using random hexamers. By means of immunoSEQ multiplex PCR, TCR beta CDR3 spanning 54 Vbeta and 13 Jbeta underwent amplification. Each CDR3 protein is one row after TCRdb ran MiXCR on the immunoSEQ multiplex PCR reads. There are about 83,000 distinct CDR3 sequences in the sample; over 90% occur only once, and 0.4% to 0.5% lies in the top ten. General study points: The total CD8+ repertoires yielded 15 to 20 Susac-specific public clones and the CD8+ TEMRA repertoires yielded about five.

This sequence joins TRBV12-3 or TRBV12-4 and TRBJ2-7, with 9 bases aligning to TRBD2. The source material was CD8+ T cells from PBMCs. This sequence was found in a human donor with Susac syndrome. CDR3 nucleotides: TGTGCCAGCGGCCCGCTAGCGGGGTTATCCTACGAGCAGTACTTC. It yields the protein CASGPLAGLSYEQYF.